This T cell receptor beta chain was sequenced in a study of blood T cell repertoires in COVID-19. The table lists this clone with a count of one. Source study methods: The assay estimated nucleated cells by amplifying reference gene primers. The data were produced by immunoSEQ multiplex PCR, yet TCRdb's version contains in-frame clones alone and is incomplete. V and J calls and clone size come straight from that table; D and trimming were deduced from the DNA. Of 70,000 or so clones in the sample, roughly 87% were seen once. The sequence derives from a human donor in a cohort sampled during active COVID-19. Specimen: peripheral blood.

The CDR3 nucleotides are TGTGCCACCACTTTTGAAACAGGAGATCAGCCCCAGCATTTT. Amino acids: CATTFETGDQPQHF. V usage is TRBV6-5 and J usage is TRBJ1-5, with a possible D match to TRBD1 (5 bases). V shed 10 bases and J shed 5 bases, with 18 bases lying between them. The CDR3 runs 14 residues. In germline, CDR1 is MNHEY, CDR2 SVGAGI.